This T cell receptor (beta chain) was identified in a study of PD-L1 blockade in urothelial cancer. The time point was: pretreatment peripheral blood. The CDR3 has 14 residues. Germline lookup yields CDR1 SGHRS and CDR2 YFSETQ. V lost 3 bases and J lost 5, with 14 bases in between. Concerning this clone itself: Its antigen remains unidentified.

Profiling relied on immunoSEQ multiplex PCR, and the TCRdb table lists in-frame clones only, not all of them. Of some 71,000 clones in the sample, approximately 83% were seen once. Whole-study findings and limits: Those with durable benefit had larger increases in tumor-associated blood clones at 3 weeks.

This TCR was sampled from a man between 60 and 75 years old with urothelial cancer. The material sequenced was PBMCs, taken around atezolizumab (anti-PD-L1) treatment. The chain couples TRBV5-1 to TRBJ1-1; possibly TRBD1 for D (5 bases). The CDR3 here is CASSSSGGRTEAFF. The CDR3 nucleotides read TGCGCCAGCAGCTCTTCGGGGGGGAGAACTGAAGCTTTCTTT.